The clone carrying this TCR beta chain was seen a few times. Its antigen is currently unknown. The germline CDR1 and CDR2 sequences are SNHLY and FYNNEI. V lost 5 bases to trimming and J lost 3 bases; unmatched junction nucleotides: 6. This CDR3 contains 15 residues. Assay: immunoSEQ multiplex PCR; the TCRdb copy retains only in-frame clones and omits some. The repertoire holds under 6,000 clones, with around a third as singletons. This sample stems from a study of sequential checkpoint blockade in melanoma. Overall study context: TCRβ was sequenced from DNA of some 89 pretreatment tumors.

Whole-study findings and limits: PD-L1 staining and CD8+ counts, not mutational load, tracked tumor T-cell clonality.

Regarding treatment: randomized to nivolumab then ipilimumab (arm A) or the reverse (arm B). The input for sequencing was tumor tissue (inferred from file names), taken from a patient given nivolumab and ipilimumab in sequence. The sequence derives from a human donor with melanoma. The J gene is TRBJ2-3, the V gene TRBV2, with 9 bases that match TRBD1. This CDR3 is CASSWTGAKTDTQYF. Here the CDR3 DNA reads TGTGCCAGCAGTTGGACAGGGGCTAAGACAGATACGCAGTATTTT.